The 17 T cell receptor beta chains given below trace back to one sample, sequenced in a study of T cell changes during pregnancy in multiple sclerosis. Sequenced by immunoSEQ multiplex PCR; TCRdb stores in-frame clones only, minus some. This table holds some 37,000 clones, around 90% found once. This sample comprised CD4+ T cells from peripheral blood mononuclear cells, obtained in the first trimester of pregnancy. The receptors derive from a female donor with multiple sclerosis, enrolled in a pregnancy study.

The CDR3 loop is CAIRSGGGDNEQFF. CDR3 DNA sequence: TGTGCCATCCGTTCTGGGGGAGGGGACAATGAGCAGTTCTTC. The rearrangement joins TRBV10-3 to TRBJ2-1, with TRBD2 matching over 7 bases. The CDR3 covers 14 residues. Per the germline V gene, CDR1 is ENHRY and CDR2 is SYGVKD. V gave up 8 bases and J gave up 5 bases; unmatched junction bases: 9.

The chain is built from TRBV10-2 and TRBJ2-2, with no clear D. The V end was cut by 7 bases, the J end by 4 bases, with 7 bases between. From germline, CDR1 is WSHSY and CDR2 SAAADI. This CDR3 contains 12 residues. The CDR3 bases are TGCGCCAGCACCTACCCCACCGGGGAGCTGTTTTTT. This translates into CASTYPTGELFF.

The V gene is TRBV30, the J gene TRBJ1-4; 8 positions agree with TRBD1. CDR1 and CDR2 from the germline V gene are GTSNPN and SVGIG (reference sequence). Trimming cost V 5 bases and J 6 bases; bases outside gene matches: 8. CDR3 length equals 14 residues. CDR3 coding DNA: TGTGCCTGGTCCAGGGGGCAGGAGGATGAAAAACTGTTTTTT. It translates to CAWSRGQEDEKLFF.

The chain uses TRBV5-5 and TRBJ2-7; D is perhaps TRBD2 (5 bases). There are 14 residues in the CDR3. V was clipped by 3 bases and J by 0 bases, with 10 bases between them. CDR1 and CDR2 (germline): SGHKS, YYEKEE (reference sequence). CDR3 sequence reads: CASSYGLSSYEQYF. In DNA form, the CDR3 reads TGTGCCAGCAGCTACGGACTTAGCTCCTACGAGCAGTACTTC.

This clone appeared a single time. The chain employs TRBV7-2 and TRBJ2-5; weak D call: TRBD2 (5 bases). Trimming stripped 5 bases from V and 5 bases from J, with 15 bases between. The CDR3 extends over 14 amino acids. CDR1 is SGHTA, CDR2 FQGNSA, per germline. The CDR3 DNA follows: TGTGCCAGCAGCCTTAACGGGGTACCGGAGACCCAGTACTTC. Its protein product is CASSLNGVPETQYF.

This clone occurred a few times. The genes are TRBV29-1 and TRBJ1-1, with 7 bases identical to TRBD1. Germline-derived CDR1 and CDR2 are SQVTM and ANQGSEA. There are 15 residues in the CDR3. Trimming took 1 base from V and 4 from J; bases not matched to a gene: 9. CDR3 DNA: TGCAGCGTTGAAGGGAGAACAGGGGTGGCCACTGAAGCTTTCTTT. Its protein product is CSVEGRTGVATEAFF.

This clone was counted only a few times. V and J are TRBV9 and TRBJ1-2; D gene ambiguous. V was pared by 0 bases and J by 8 bases, with 8 bases between. This CDR3 is 12 amino acids long. Germline CDR1 reads SGDLS; CDR2 reads YYNGEE. CDR3 coding DNA: TGTGCCAGCAGCGTAGGTCGCGAAGGCTACACCTTC. Its protein product is CASSVGREGYTF.

This chain links TRBV7-3 with TRBJ2-5; D might be TRBD1 (5 bases). Per the germline V gene, CDR1 is SGHTA and CDR2 is FQGTGA. The CDR3 totals 13 residues. Trimming left V 2 bases short and J 2 bases short, with 6 bases between. The chain's CDR3 is CASSLRQQETQYF. CDR3 in DNA: TGTGCCAGCAGCTTACGACAGCAAGAGACCCAGTACTTC.

The chain is built from TRBV7-8 and TRBJ1-4, with 11 bases identical to TRBD1. Trimming took 5 bases from V and 8 from J; bases not matched to a gene: 4. Germline-derived CDR1 and CDR2 are SGHVS and FQNEAQ. The CDR3 runs to 14 residues. The CDR3 protein is CASSPGTGGEKLFF. DNA of the CDR3: TGTGCCAGCAGCCCCGGGACAGGGGGGGAAAAACTGTTTTTT.

The V call is TRBV5-6, the J call TRBJ2-5; 8 bases agree with TRBD2. This CDR3 contains 15 residues. CDR1 is SGHDT, CDR2 YYEEEE, per germline. J gave up 5 bases and V 4 bases, and 10 bases lay outside the gene matches. CDR3 region: CASSPAAGGGETQYF. The DNA of the CDR3 is TGTGCCAGCAGCCCGGCGGCGGGAGGTGGGGAGACCCAGTACTTC.

The chain has TRBV6-5 and TRBJ1-3; a possible D gene is TRBD1 (6 bases). The CDR3 has 15 amino acids. Trimming cost V 4 bases and J 1 base, with 11 bases left between them. CDR1 and CDR2 from the germline V gene are MNHEY and SVGAGI. The DNA for the CDR3 is TGTGCCAGCAGTTCCACAGGGTTTTCTGGAAACACCATATATTTT. This gives the protein CASSSTGFSGNTIYF.

The rearrangement joins TRBV6-5 to TRBJ2-7; 10 bases agree with TRBD2. This CDR3 has 15 residues. After removal of 6 bases from V and 0 bases from J, the junction contained 5 bases not matched to a gene. Germline-derived CDR1 and CDR2 are MNHEY and SVGAGI. The CDR3 sequence: CASSPPSGGSYEQYF. The CDR3 coding sequence is TGTGCCAGCAGCCCCCCTAGCGGGGGCTCCTACGAGCAGTACTTC.

The chain has TRBV29-1 and TRBJ2-7; TRBD1 is a possible D gene (6 bases). With 4 bases removed from V and 11 bases from J, the gap between germline ends came to 15 bases. Per the germline V gene, CDR1 is SQVTM and CDR2 is ANQGSEA. The length of the CDR3 is 11 residues. This chain's CDR3 is CSVGQVVGEYF. DNA for the CDR3: TGCAGCGTTGGACAGGTGGTAGGGGAGTACTTC.

V usage is TRBV7-2 and J usage is TRBJ1-1; D not resolved. The germline V gene has CDR1 SGHTA and CDR2 FQGNSA. Trimming pared 1 base from V and 1 base from J, leaving 4 bases between. The length of the CDR3 is 13 residues. DNA of the CDR3: TGTGCCAGCAGCTTAGTCGGGAACACTGAAGCTTTCTTT. It encodes CASSLVGNTEAFF.

The gene calls are TRBV2 and TRBJ1-1; 8 nucleotides line up with TRBD1. Germline CDR1 SNHLY, CDR2 FYNNEI. V lost 5 bases and J lost 4; bases outside the gene matches: 6. CDR3 length: 14 amino acids. The CDR3 spells CASSYQGASTEAFF. The CDR3 coding sequence is TGTGCCAGCAGTTATCAGGGGGCATCCACTGAAGCTTTCTTT.

This sequence joins TRBV27 and TRBJ2-1, with 9 positions matching TRBD2. The J segment lost 9 bases and the V segment lost 1 base, leaving 16 bases of the junction unmatched. Germline loops: CDR1 MNHEY, CDR2 SMNVEV (reference sequence). This CDR3 is built from 18 residues. CDR3 nucleotide sequence: TGTGCCAGCAGTTTATGGTCTAGCGGGGAATCCTTTTGGGGTGAGCAGTTCTTC. It codes for CASSLWSSGESFWGEQFF.

J is TRBJ2-3 and V is TRBV6-1; 9 nucleotides match TRBD2. V lost 4 bases and J lost 2; bases outside the gene matches: 10. Germline V gene sequence: CDR1 MNHNS, CDR2 SASEGT. This CDR3 has 17 residues. CDR3 coding DNA: TGTGCCAGCAGTGTCACAAAGGCTAGCGGGACCACAGATACGCAGTATTTT. Translated: CASSVTKASGTTDTQYF.